This T cell receptor beta chain was sequenced for a study of shared clonotypes between healthy human individuals. Germline V gene sequence: CDR1 SGHTA, CDR2 FQGNSA. The CDR3 totals 16 residues. The V gene end was trimmed by 4 bases and the J gene end by 8 bases; junction bases not matched to a gene: 16. Replicate PCRs for sorted subsets used about 200 ng DNA; this equaled 25,000 to 30,000 T cell genomes. Using immunoSEQ multiplex PCR, the repertoire was profiled, and TCRdb retains in-frame clones only, with some absent. The table records about 2.3 million clones, just under 95% of them present only once. Study-level findings and limits: On the whole, naive subsets had larger estimated richness than memory subsets had. Clonotypes shared by all four sorted-subset donors had higher generation probabilities than non-shared clonotypes.

A note on this clone: The target antigen is unknown.

The chain employs TRBV7-2 and TRBJ1-2; 7 bases align to TRBD1. This clonotype originated in a man in his late teens or twenties in good health. Some clones in this sample may be carry-over from other donors' samples. The sample was naive CD4+ T cells from PBMCs. Indicated subset: CD45RA+ positively selected. The CDR3 DNA reads as TGTGCCAGCAGCTCACGCCTTGGGGACAGCGGGGCCGGCTACACCTTC. This translates into CASSSRLGDSGAGYTF.